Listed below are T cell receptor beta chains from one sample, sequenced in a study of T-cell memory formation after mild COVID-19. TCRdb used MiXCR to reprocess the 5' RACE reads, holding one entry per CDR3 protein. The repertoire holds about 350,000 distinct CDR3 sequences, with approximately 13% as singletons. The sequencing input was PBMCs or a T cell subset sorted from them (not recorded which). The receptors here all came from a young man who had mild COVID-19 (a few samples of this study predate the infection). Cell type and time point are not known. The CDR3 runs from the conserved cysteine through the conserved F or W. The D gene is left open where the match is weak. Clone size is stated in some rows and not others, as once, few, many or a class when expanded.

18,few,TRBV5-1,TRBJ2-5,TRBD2,TGCGCCAGCAGCTCCAATCCTAGCGGGGGATACCTCACGAATCCCCAGTACTTC,CASSSNPSGGYLTNPQYF
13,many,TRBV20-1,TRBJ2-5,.,TGCAGTGCTAGTGGGAACACCCAAGAGACCCAGTACTTC,CSASGNTQETQYF
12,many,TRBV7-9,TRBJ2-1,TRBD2,TGTGCCAGCAGTCTTACTAGCGGTGAGCAGTTCTTC,CASSLTSGEQFF
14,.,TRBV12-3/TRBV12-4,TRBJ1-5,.,TGTGCCAGCACCAACGGACAGAGCAATCAGCCCCAGCATTTT,CASTNGQSNQPQHF
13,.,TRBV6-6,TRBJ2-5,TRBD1,TGTGCCAGCAGGACGACAGGGGAAGAGACCCAGTACTTC,CASRTTGEETQYF
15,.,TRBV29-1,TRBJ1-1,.,TGCAGCGTTGAGTGGCCATCCAGGGGTTCTACTGAAGCTTTCTTT,CSVEWPSRGSTEAFF
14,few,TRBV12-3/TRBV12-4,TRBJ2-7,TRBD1,TGTGCCAGCAGTTGGGGGACAGGTTCCTACGAGCAGTACTTC,CASSWGTGSYEQYF
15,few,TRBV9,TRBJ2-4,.,TGTGCCAGCAGCGCGGGTAGCAGGGTTCGAAACATTCAGTACTTC,CASSAGSRVRNIQYF
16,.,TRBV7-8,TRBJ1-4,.,TGTGCCAGCAGCTTAGCCCCTACAGGGTTTAATGAAAAACTGTTTTTT,CASSLAPTGFNEKLFF
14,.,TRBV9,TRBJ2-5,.,TGTGCCAGCAGCGGAGGTGGCCCATGGGAGACCCAGTACTTC,CASSGGGPWETQYF
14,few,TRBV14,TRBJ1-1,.,TGTGCCAGCAGCCAAGATGGGAGCTACACTGAAGCTTTCTTT,CASSQDGSYTEAFF
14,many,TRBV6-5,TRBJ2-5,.,TGTGCCAGCAGTTACTCACCGGGATCAGAGACCCAGTACTTC,CASSYSPGSETQYF
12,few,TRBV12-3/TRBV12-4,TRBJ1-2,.,TGTGCCAGCAGTCGGGACGTAGGTGGCTACACCTTC,CASSRDVGGYTF
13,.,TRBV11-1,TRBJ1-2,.,TGTGCCAGCAGCCCCCGTCGGGGAATCAGCTACACCTTC,CASSPRRGISYTF
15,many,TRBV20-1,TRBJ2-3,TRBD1,TGCAGTTCGAACCAGGGGGCTTGGGGCACAGATACGCAGTATTTT,CSSNQGAWGTDTQYF
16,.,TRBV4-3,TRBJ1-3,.,TGCGCCAGCAGCCAAGATTGGGGACACACTGGAAACACCATATATTTT,CASSQDWGHTGNTIYF
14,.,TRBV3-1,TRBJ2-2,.,TGTGCCAGCAGCCCCCCCCCGGGGGCCGGGGAGCTGTTTTTT,CASSPPPGAGELFF
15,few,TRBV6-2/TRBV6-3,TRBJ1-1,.,TGTGCCAGCAGTTCCGGATTGGGATCGGGCACTGAAGCTTTCTTT,CASSSGLGSGTEAFF
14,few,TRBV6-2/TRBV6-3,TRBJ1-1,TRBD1,TGTGCCAGCAGCTACCGACAGGGACACACTGAAGCTTTCTTT,CASSYRQGHTEAFF
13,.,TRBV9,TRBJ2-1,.,TGTGCCAGCAGCGTACAAACCTACAATGAGCAGTTCTTC,CASSVQTYNEQFF
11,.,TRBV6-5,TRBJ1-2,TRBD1,TGTGCCAGCAGTCCAGGGGGCGGCTACACCTTC,CASSPGGGYTF
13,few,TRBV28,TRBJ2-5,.,TGTGCCAGCAGTCCCCGGGAAGGGAAGACCCAGTACTTC,CASSPREGKTQYF
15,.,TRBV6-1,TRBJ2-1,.,TGTGCCAGCAGGTACCTGGGGCAGGTCCACAATGAGCAGTTCTTC,CASRYLGQVHNEQFF
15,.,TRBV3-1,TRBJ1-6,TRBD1,TGTGCCAGCAGCGAATGGACAGGGGAAGGATCACCCCTCCACTTT,CASSEWTGEGSPLHF
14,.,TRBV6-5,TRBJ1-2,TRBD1,TGTGCCAGCAGTTTCGACAGGGACGGCTATGGCTACACCTTC,CASSFDRDGYGYTF
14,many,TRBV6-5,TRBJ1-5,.,TGTGCCAGCAGTTCGACAGGACCCAATCAGCCCCAGCATTTT,CASSSTGPNQPQHF
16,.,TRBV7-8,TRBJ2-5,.,TGTGCCAGCAGAGCTTCTCGCTCCGGGACTCAGGCGGACCAGTACTTC,CASRASRSGTQADQYF
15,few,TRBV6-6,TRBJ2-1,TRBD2,TGTGCCAGCACTACCGGACTAGCGGGGGGTAATGAGCAGTTCTTC,CASTTGLAGGNEQFF
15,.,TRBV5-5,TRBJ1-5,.,TGTGCCAGCAGCTTGGAAGGGGGGTCGGGTCAGCCCCAGCATTTT,CASSLEGGSGQPQHF
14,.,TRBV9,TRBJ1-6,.,TGTGCCAGCAGCCTGGGGACGAGGAATTCACCCCTCCACTTT,CASSLGTRNSPLHF
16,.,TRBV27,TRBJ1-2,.,TGTGCCAGCAGTTTCCAGGGGCAGGCGGGGTCCTATGGCTACACCTTC,CASSFQGQAGSYGYTF
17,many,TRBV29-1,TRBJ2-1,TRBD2,TGCAGCGTTGAAGGGGGACTAGCGGGGAACTCCTACAATGAGCAGTTCTTC,CSVEGGLAGNSYNEQFF
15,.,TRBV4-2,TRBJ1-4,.,TGTGCCAGCAGCCAAGATCCCTCAACTAATGAAAAACTGTTTTTT,CASSQDPSTNEKLFF
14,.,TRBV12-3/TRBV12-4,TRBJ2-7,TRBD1,TGTGCCAGCAGATATCGACAGGGGGCCTACGAGCAGTACTTC,CASRYRQGAYEQYF
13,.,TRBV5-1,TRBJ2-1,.,TGCGCCAGCAGCTTTGGTCAAGCGAATGAGCAGTTCTTC,CASSFGQANEQFF
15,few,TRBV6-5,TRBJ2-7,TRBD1,TGTGCCAGCAGTTACAAGGCAGGGGGCCTGGGCGAGCAGTACTTC,CASSYKAGGLGEQYF
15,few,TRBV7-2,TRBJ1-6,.,TGTGCCAGCAGCCCCCCAGCAGGGGCAGGGTCACCCCTCCACTTT,CASSPPAGAGSPLHF
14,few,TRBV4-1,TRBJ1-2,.,TGCGCCAGCAGCCAAGATTTCAGGGGTCATGGCTACACCTTC,CASSQDFRGHGYTF
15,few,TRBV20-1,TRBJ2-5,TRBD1,TGCAGTGCCCACCAGGGACAGGGGATTGGGGAGACCCAGTACTTC,CSAHQGQGIGETQYF
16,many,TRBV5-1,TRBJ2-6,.,TGCGCCAGCAGCTTGGGACAGTACTCTGGGGCCAACGTCCTGACTTTC,CASSLGQYSGANVLTF
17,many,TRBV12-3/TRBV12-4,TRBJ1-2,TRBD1,TGTGCCAGCAGTTTATGGGGGACAGGGATTCCTAACTATGGCTACACCTTC,CASSLWGTGIPNYGYTF
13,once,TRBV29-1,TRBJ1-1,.,TGCAGCGTGTGGGGAACTGTAGACACTGAAGCTTTCTTT,CSVWGTVDTEAFF
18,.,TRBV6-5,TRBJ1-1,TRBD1,TGTGCCAGCAGTCTACAATCACCTTCGGACAGGGGTTTCACTGAAGCTTTCTTT,CASSLQSPSDRGFTEAFF
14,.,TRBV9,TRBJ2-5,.,TGTGCCAGCAGCGTAGCTGGCAGCAAAGAGACCCAGTACTTC,CASSVAGSKETQYF
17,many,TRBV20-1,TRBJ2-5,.,TGCAGTGCTAGGCTCCCGGGACTTTACGAAGATCAAGAGACCCAGTACTTC,CSARLPGLYEDQETQYF
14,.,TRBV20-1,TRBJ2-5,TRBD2,TGCAGTAGTAGTTGGGGGGGACCACAAGAGACCCAGTACTTC,CSSSWGGPQETQYF
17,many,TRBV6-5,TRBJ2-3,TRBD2,TGTGCCAGCAGCTCGCTAGCAGCGGGGGGGCCGAAAGATACGCAGTATTTT,CASSSLAAGGPKDTQYF
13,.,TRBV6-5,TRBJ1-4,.,TGTGCCAGCGCCGTCGACGTAGAGGAAAAACTGTTTTTT,CASAVDVEEKLFF
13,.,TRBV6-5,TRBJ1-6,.,TGTGCCAGCAGTTTTCTGCCCTCCTCACCCCTCCACTTT,CASSFLPSSPLHF
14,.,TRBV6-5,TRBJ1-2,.,TGTGCCAGCAGTTACAAGGGGCCGGACTATGGCTACACCTTC,CASSYKGPDYGYTF
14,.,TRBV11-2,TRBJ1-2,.,TGTGCCAGCAGATCAATCCAGGATCTCTATGGCTACACCTTC,CASRSIQDLYGYTF
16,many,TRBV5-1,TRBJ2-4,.,TGCGCCAGCAGCTTGGAGGGACGGAGGGACAAAAACATTCAGTACTTC,CASSLEGRRDKNIQYF
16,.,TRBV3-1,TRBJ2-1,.,TGTGCCAGCATCAGCAGGTCAGGGACCTCCTACAATGAGCAGTTCTTC,CASISRSGTSYNEQFF
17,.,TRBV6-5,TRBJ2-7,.,TGTGCCAGCAGTTACTCGTTTGCACAGGGAATTGGCGGCGAGCAGTACTTC,CASSYSFAQGIGGEQYF
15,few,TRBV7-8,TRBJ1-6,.,TGTGCCAGCAGCTTGAGGCAGAGGGGATATTCACCCCTCCACTTT,CASSLRQRGYSPLHF
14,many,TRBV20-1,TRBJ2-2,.,TGCAGTGCTCAGAGCAGGGCGAACACCGGGGAGCTGTTTTTT,CSAQSRANTGELFF
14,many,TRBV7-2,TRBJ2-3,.,TGTGCCACCCTCAGGCCGGGTGGCACAGATACGCAGTATTTT,CATLRPGGTDTQYF
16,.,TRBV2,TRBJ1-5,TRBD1,TGTGCCAGCAGTGAAGGGACAGGGAAACCGAATCAGCCCCAGCATTTT,CASSEGTGKPNQPQHF
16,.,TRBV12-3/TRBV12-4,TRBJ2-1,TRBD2,TGTGCCAGCAGTTTAGAGGGGACTAGCGGATACAATGAGCAGTTCTTC,CASSLEGTSGYNEQFF